Listed here are 19 T cell receptor beta chains from one sample, sequenced in a study of PD-1 blockade in classical Hodgkin lymphoma. Each patient's relapse followed autologous stem cell transplantation, and brentuximab vedotin exposure varied. Profiled with immunoSEQ multiplex PCR; TCRdb holds only in-frame clones, not every one. The sample contains some 93,000 clones, more than 90% of which appear only once. The sequencing here drew on peripheral blood mononuclear cells (PBMCs), taken at baseline. The origin of the receptors is a human donor with classical Hodgkin lymphoma.

A word on this clone: Other nucleotide sequences in the sample specify the same CDR3. The chain recombines TRBV19 with TRBJ1-1, with D unclear. CDR1 is LNHDA, CDR2 SQIVND, per germline (reference sequence). V was pared by 3 bases and J by 3 bases, with 8 bases between. CDR3 length equals 13 residues. The CDR3 reads CASSISRDTEAFF. The CDR3 coding sequence is TGTGCCAGTAGTATTTCAAGAGACACTGAAGCTTTCTTT.

The rearrangement uses TRBV28 and TRBJ1-4; D gene ambiguous. Trimming pared 6 bases from V and 2 bases from J, leaving 10 bases between. The germline gives CDR1 MDHEN, CDR2 SYDVKM. This CDR3 has 14 amino acids. The CDR3: CASSSPGTNEKLFF. The CDR3, as DNA: TGTGCCAGCAGCTCCCCCGGTACTAATGAAAAACTGTTTTTT.

This rearrangement joins TRBV19 to TRBJ2-7; D may be TRBD1 or TRBD2 (5 bases each). The germline gives CDR1 LNHDA, CDR2 SQIVND (reference sequence). V lost 1 base to trimming and J lost 1 base, with 14 bases between them. The CDR3 has 16 amino acids. The CDR3 DNA reads as TGTGCCAGTAGTATAGTGGGGACCCGGGCGTCCTACGAGCAGTACTTC. Its translation is CASSIVGTRASYEQYF.

The rearrangement uses TRBV7-2 and TRBJ2-1; D is uncertain. The V gene's germline CDR1 is SGHTA and CDR2 FQGNSA. The CDR3 is 16 amino acids. V was cut by 3 bases and J by 6 bases, with 18 bases left in between. CDR3 bases: TGTGCCAGCAGCTTCCGGGTGGTCGGTGTGGCCAATGAGCAGTTCTTC. Its protein is CASSFRVVGVANEQFF.

The chain uses TRBV15 and TRBJ2-1, with 7 bases identical to TRBD2. Trimming removed 0 bases from V and 0 bases from J; junction bases left unmatched: 11. Germline V CDR1 and CDR2: LNHNV, YYDKDF (reference sequence). The CDR3 runs to 19 residues. The CDR3 region is CATSRDRFGGGSSYNEQFF. CDR3 nucleotide sequence: TGTGCCACCAGCAGAGATCGTTTCGGCGGCGGGAGCTCCTACAATGAGCAGTTCTTC.

The chain links TRBV7-2 to TRBJ2-3; D not certain. V was cut by 6 bases and J by 2 bases, with 15 bases left in between. Germline CDR1 SGHTA, CDR2 FQGNSA. CDR3 length equals 15 residues. The CDR3 DNA reads TGTGCCAGCAGTAGCCCCGTGGATCCCACAGATACGCAGTATTTT. It specifies CASSSPVDPTDTQYF.

The chain recombines TRBV29-1 with TRBJ1-4, with D possibly TRBD1 on 5 matching bases. Deletions cut 1 base from V and 12 bases from J, with 12 bases between. The CDR3 contains 12 residues. CDR1 SQVTM and CDR2 ANQGSEA come from the germline V gene. The CDR3 nucleotides are TGCAGCGTTGAAGGACGCGTGGGGGAACTGTTTTTT. Protein: CSVEGRVGELFF.

The chain combines TRBV5-1 with TRBJ2-1; perhaps TRBD2 as D (5 bases). The V end was cut by 0 bases, the J end by 14 bases, with 12 bases between. CDR3 length equals 12 residues. The germline V gene encodes CDR1 SGHRS and CDR2 YFSETQ. CDR3 sequence (DNA): TGCGCCAGCAGCTTGGAGGCGGGTTCTGAGTTCTTC. Its translation is CASSLEAGSEFF.

The chain's CDR3 is CAWSVPAVASTDTQYF. The CDR3 DNA reads TGTGCCTGGAGTGTACCAGCGGTTGCTAGCACAGATACGCAGTATTTT. This chain joins TRBV30 and TRBJ2-3; D perhaps matches TRBD2 (5 bases). CDR1 and CDR2 (germline): GTSNPN, SVGIG (reference sequence). The CDR3 spans 16 residues. V lost 0 bases to trimming and J lost 0 bases, with 13 bases between them.

V gene TRBV4-1 combines with J gene TRBJ2-4; 10 positions match TRBD1. Trimming at V came to 0 bases and at J to 16 bases, leaving 18 bases not matched to a gene. Per the germline V gene, CDR1 is MGHRA and CDR2 is YSYEKL. The CDR3 has 17 amino acids. The DNA of the CDR3 is TGCGCCAGCAGCCAAGAACTAACTATGGCCGCCGGACAGGGGGGATACTTC. It translates to CASSQELTMAAGQGGYF.

CDR3 sequence: CASNREVGAVRGYTF. For the CDR3, the DNA is TGTGCCAGCAACCGCGAAGTAGGGGCGGTGAGAGGCTACACCTTC. The chain has TRBV6-6 and TRBJ1-2; D may be TRBD1 (5 bases). Trimming shortened V by 7 bases and J by 8 bases, and 23 bases separated the two germline ends. CDR3 length equals 15 residues. CDR1 and CDR2 from the germline V gene are MNHNY and SVGAGI (reference sequence).

The V and J genes are TRBV14 and TRBJ2-1, with D perhaps assigned TRBD1 or TRBD2 (6 bases each). V shed 0 bases and J shed 10 bases, with 13 bases lying between them. Germline CDR1 SGHDN, CDR2 FVKESK. The CDR3 is made up of 14 amino acids. CDR3 bases: TGTGCCAGCAGCCAAGATTTGGGGGGCCACGAGCAGTTCTTC. Protein sequence: CASSQDLGGHEQFF.

This clone was recorded only once. This chain connects TRBV6-5 to TRBJ1-1; 7 positions agree with TRBD1. The V gene's germline CDR1 is MNHEY and CDR2 SVGAGI. J gave up 8 bases and V 6 bases, and 3 bases lay outside the gene matches. CDR3 size: 11 residues. The CDR3 protein is CASRRGQEAFF. The CDR3, as DNA: TGTGCCAGCAGGAGGGGACAGGAAGCTTTCTTT.

Note on this clone: At one end, the junction sequence differs from germline, possibly due to a read error. The chain joins TRBV10-2 to TRBJ1-5; maybe TRBD1 (6 bases). Germline assignment: CDR1 WSHSY and CDR2 SAAADI. The CDR3 is made up of 12 amino acids. In DNA form, the CDR3 reads TGCGCCAGCAGTCCACAGGGCAATCCCCGCTCTTTT. It translates to CASSPQGNPRSF.

The chain employs TRBV5-1 and TRBJ2-7; D unresolved. CDR1 and CDR2 from the germline V gene are SGHRS and YFSETQ. V dropped 2 bases and J dropped 0 bases, with 6 bases sitting between them. The CDR3 is 13 amino acids. The CDR3 coding sequence is TGCGCCAGCAGCTTTCAATCCTCCTACGAGCAGTACTTC. It specifies CASSFQSSYEQYF. The variable domain in full, with the rest retrieved from reference TRBV5-1 and TRBJ2-7, is KAGVTQTPRYLIKTRGQQVTLSCSPISGHRSVSWYQQTPGQGLQFLFEYFSETQRNKGNFPGRFSGRQFSNSRSEMNVSTLELGDSALYLCASSFQSSYEQYFGPGTRLTVT.

The chain employs TRBV7-8 and TRBJ1-5; D gene uncertain. The CDR3 covers 14 residues. The V end was cut by 1 base, the J end by 2 bases, with 6 bases between. The germline V gene encodes CDR1 SGHVS and CDR2 FQNEAQ. The CDR3 spells CASSLGQGNQPQHF. The DNA for the CDR3 is TGTGCCAGCAGCTTAGGTCAGGGCAATCAGCCCCAGCATTTT.

The chain couples TRBV19 to TRBJ2-1; 10 bases match TRBD2. This CDR3 has 17 residues. With V trimmed by 7 bases and J by 2 bases, 11 bases remained unmatched. Germline assignment: CDR1 LNHDA and CDR2 SQIVND (reference sequence). In nucleotides, the CDR3 is TGTGCCAGTAATGATTATACAGCGGGAGGGGCCTACAATGAGCAGTTCTTC. Translating it yields CASNDYTAGGAYNEQFF.

The CDR3 coding sequence is TGTGCCAGCAGCCGCGGACCTTCGCGAGGCTACACCTTC. This codes for CASSRGPSRGYTF. The rearrangement joins TRBV5-6 to TRBJ1-2, with unresolved D. The CDR3 is made up of 13 amino acids. V shed 4 bases and J shed 8 bases, with 15 bases lying between them. Looked up from germline, CDR1 is SGHDT and CDR2 is YYEEEE.

The rearrangement joins TRBV5-1 to TRBJ2-2; tentative D call: TRBD2 (6 bases). Per the germline V gene, CDR1 is SGHRS and CDR2 is YFSETQ. V lost 1 base to trimming and J lost 4 bases, with 23 bases between them. The CDR3 runs 19 residues. CDR3 region: CASSLTGGTATPVTGELFF. For the CDR3, the DNA is TGCGCCAGCAGCTTGACGGGCGGGACTGCCACCCCGGTCACCGGGGAGCTGTTTTTT.